This T cell receptor beta chain was observed in a study of cytomegalovirus exposure and HLA in healthy donors. Clones were sequenced by immunoSEQ multiplex PCR, and TCRdb holds only the in-frame ones, with some missing. Of 130,000 to 150,000 clones in the sample, approximately 86% were seen once. The ends were cut back, 5 bases at V and 8 bases at J, with 18 bases in the middle. This CDR3 comprises 14 residues. Germline V gives CDR1 MNHEY, CDR2 SVGAGI. Concerning this clone itself: The antigen remains unidentified.

Study results and limitations: Reported results showed that the classifier diagnosed cytomegalovirus status with high specificity and sensitivity.

The chain recombines TRBV6-5 with TRBJ1-2; unclear D gene. The specimen sequenced was PBMCs. The sequence was obtained from a man in his late teens or twenties in good health and CMV-seropositive. DNA of the CDR3: TGTGCCAGCAGTCCCCCAGGCCGCTCGGGGGGCTACACCTTC. Translation: CASSPPGRSGGYTF.